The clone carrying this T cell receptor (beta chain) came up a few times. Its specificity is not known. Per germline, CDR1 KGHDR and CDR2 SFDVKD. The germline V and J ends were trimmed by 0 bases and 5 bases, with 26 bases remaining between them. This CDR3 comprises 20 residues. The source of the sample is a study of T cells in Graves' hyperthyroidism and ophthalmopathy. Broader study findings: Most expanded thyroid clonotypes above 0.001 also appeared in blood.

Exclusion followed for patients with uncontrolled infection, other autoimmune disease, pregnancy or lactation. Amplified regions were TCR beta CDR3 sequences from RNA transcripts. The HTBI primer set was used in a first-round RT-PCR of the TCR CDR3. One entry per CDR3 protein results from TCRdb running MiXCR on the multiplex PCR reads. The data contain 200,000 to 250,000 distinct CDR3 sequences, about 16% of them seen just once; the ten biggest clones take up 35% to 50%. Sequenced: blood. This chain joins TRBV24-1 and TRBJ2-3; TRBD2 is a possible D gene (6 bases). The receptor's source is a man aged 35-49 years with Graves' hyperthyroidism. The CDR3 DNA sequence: TGTGCCACCAGTGATTTGGAGTCTCTGTCCGAGGCTAGCGTCAGAGATACGCAGTATTTT. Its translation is CATSDLESLSEASVRDTQYF.